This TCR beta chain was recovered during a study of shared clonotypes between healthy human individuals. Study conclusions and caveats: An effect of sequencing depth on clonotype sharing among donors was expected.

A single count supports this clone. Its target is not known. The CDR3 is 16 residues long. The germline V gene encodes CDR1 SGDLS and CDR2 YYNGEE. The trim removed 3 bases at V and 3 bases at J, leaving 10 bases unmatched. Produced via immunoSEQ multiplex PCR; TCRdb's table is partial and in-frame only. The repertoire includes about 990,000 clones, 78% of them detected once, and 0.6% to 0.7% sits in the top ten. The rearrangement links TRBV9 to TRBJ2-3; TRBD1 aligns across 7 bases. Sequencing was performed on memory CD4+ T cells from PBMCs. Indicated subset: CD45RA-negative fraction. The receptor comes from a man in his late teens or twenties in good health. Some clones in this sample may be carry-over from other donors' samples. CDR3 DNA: TGTGCCAGCAGCGCGTGGGACAGTGGGGGTACAGATACGCAGTATTTT. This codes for CASSAWDSGGTDTQYF.